What follows is one T cell receptor (beta chain) and its context. In the original processing: Reference gene primer amplification in the assay estimated nucleated cell counts. Produced via immunoSEQ multiplex PCR; TCRdb's table is partial and in-frame only. From that table come the V and J calls and clone size; the DNA was used to work out D and trimming. This sample yields 200,000 to 250,000 clones, of which 70% to 90% are seen a single time; more than 1.2% belongs to the top ten. The CDR3 has 14 amino acids. Germline V lookup: CDR1 KGHDR, CDR2 SFDVKD. The V end was cut by 3 bases, the J end by 6 bases, with 11 bases between. The entry originates in a study of blood T cell repertoires in COVID-19. Turning to the study itself: Sites across the United States, Italy and Spain contributed samples from acute and convalescent COVID-19. T cells, B-cell-depleted T cells, or PBMCs provided the cDNA or gDNA that served as material.

This TCR was sampled from a man at least 80 years old with acute or convalescent COVID-19. This sequence joins TRBV24-1 and TRBJ2-1, with D possibly matching TRBD1 (5 bases). Specimen: peripheral blood. The CDR3 DNA sequence: TGTGCCACCAGTGATACCAGGGAATCCAATGAGCAGTTCTTC. This codes for CATSDTRESNEQFF.